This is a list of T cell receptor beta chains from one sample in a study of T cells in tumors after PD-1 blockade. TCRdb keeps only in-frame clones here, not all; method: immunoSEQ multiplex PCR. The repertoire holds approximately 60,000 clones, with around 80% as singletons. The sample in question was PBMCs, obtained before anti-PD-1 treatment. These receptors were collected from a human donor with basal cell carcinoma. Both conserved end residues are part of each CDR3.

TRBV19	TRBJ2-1	CASSITQVNSYNEQFF
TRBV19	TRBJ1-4	CASSIGEKLFF
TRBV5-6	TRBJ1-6	CASSSLGQAVGSPLHF
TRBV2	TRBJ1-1	CASSADLNTEAFF
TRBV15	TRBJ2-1	CATSIYLTNSQFF
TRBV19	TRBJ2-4	CASSRTELAKNIQYF
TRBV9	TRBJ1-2	CASSVDRGWLGYTF
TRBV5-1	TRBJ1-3	CASRFADGSGNTIYF
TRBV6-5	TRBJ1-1	CASETGKGTEAFF
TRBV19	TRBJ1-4	CASVGTRAEKLFF
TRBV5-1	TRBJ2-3	CASSLALRGPSTDTQYF
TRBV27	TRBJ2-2	CATSLQGGTGELFF
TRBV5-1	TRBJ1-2	CASSLGRDRHGYTF
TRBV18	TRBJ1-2	CASSPLDRATYGYTF
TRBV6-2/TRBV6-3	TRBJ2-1	CASSRLRREEQFF
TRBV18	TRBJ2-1	CASSPPVSGGRGEQFF
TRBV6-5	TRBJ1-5	CASSKLGTDIQPQHF
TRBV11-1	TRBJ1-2	CASSLAQGVDGYTF
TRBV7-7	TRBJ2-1	CASSLDPGASTYNEQFF
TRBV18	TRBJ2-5	CASSPQETQYF
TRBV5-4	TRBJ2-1	CASSLSSGGPVNEQFF
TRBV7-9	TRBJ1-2	CASSGDGTTDHYGYTF
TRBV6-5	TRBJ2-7	CASLRTGMAYEQYF
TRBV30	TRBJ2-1	CAWSYTRVEQFF
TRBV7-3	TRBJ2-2	CASSLGTSGGDGELFF
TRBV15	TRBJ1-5	CATSNRGPGGNQPQHF
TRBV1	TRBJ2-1	CTSSQASGGAYNEQFF